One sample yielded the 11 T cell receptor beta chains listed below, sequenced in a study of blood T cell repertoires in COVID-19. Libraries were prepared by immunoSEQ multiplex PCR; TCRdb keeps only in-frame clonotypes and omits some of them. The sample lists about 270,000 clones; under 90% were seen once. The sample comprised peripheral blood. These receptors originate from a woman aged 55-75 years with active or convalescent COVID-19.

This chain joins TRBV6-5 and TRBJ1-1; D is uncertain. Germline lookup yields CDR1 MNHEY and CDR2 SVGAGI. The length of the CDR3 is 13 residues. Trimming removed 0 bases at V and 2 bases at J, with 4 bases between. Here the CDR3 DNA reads TGTGCCAGCAGTTACTCGGCCAACACTGAAGCTTTCTTT. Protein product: CASSYSANTEAFF.

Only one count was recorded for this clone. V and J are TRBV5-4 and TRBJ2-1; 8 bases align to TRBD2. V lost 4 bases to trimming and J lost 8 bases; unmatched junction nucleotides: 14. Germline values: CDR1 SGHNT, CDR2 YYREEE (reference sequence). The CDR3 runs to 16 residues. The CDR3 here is CASSQNPGGVMDEQFF. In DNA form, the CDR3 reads TGTGCCAGCAGCCAGAACCCCGGGGGGGTAATGGATGAGCAGTTCTTC.

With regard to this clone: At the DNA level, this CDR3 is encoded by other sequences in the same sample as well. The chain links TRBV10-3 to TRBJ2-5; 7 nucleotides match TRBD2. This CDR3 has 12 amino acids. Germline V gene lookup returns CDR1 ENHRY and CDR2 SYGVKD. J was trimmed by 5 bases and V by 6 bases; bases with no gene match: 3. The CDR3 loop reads CAIRGGEETQYF. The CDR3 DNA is TGTGCCATCAGGGGGGGGGAGGAGACCCAGTACTTC.

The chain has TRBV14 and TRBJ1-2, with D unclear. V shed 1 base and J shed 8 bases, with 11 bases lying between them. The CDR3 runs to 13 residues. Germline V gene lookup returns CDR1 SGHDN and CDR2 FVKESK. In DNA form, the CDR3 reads TGTGCCAGCAGCCAAGGAGGTTTGCGAGGCTACACCTTC. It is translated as CASSQGGLRGYTF.

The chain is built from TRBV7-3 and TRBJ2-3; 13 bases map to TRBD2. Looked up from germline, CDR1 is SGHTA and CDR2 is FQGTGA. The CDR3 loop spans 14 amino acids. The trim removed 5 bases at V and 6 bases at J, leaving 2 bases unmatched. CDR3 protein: CASSQGLAGDTQYF. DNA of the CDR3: TGTGCCAGCAGCCAGGGACTAGCGGGGGATACGCAGTATTTT.

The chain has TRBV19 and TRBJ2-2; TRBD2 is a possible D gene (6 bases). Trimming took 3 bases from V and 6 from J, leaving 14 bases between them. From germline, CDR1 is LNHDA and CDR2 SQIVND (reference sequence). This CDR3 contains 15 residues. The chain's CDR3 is CASSMSRGGPGELFF. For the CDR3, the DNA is TGTGCCAGTAGTATGTCGAGGGGAGGACCCGGGGAGCTGTTTTTT. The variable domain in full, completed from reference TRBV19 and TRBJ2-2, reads DGGITQSPKYLFRKEGQNVTLSCEQNLNHDAMYWYRQDPGQGLRLIYYSQIVNDFQKGDIAEGYSVSREKKESFPLTVTSAQKNPTAFYLCASSMSRGGPGELFFGEGSRLTVL.

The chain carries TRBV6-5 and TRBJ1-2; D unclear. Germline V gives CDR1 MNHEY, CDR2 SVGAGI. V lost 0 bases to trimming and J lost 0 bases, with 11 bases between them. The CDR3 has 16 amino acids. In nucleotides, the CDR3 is TGTGCCAGCAGTTACTCCGGCGCGGAAGCTAACTATGGCTACACCTTC. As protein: CASSYSGAEANYGYTF.

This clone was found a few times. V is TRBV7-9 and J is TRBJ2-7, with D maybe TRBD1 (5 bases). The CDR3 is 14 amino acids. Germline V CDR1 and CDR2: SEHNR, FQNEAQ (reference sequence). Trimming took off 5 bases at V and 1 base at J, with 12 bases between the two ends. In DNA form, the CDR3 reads TGTGCCAGCAGCACCCGACAGAGTTCCTACGAGCAGTACTTC. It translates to CASSTRQSSYEQYF.

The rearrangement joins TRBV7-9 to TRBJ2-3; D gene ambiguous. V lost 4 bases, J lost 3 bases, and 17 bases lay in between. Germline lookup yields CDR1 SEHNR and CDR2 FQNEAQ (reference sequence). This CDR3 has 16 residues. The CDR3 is CASSSRSSAWTDTQYF. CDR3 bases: TGTGCCAGCAGCTCGCGTTCTTCCGCCTGGACAGATACGCAGTATTTT.

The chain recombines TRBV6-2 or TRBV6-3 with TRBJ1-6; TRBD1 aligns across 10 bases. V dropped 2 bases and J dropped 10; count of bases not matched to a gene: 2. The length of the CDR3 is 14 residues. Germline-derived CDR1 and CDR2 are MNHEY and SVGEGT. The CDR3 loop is CASSYMTGGSPLHF. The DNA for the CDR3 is TGTGCCAGCAGTTACATGACAGGGGGCTCACCCCTCCACTTT.

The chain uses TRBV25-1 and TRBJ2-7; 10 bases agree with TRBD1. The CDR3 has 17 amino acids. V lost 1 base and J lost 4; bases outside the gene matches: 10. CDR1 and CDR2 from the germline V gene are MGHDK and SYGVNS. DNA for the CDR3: TGTGCCAGCAGTGAATTAGGGGATAGGACAGGGGGTTACGAGCAGTACTTC. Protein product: CASSELGDRTGGYEQYF.